The 20 T cell receptor beta chains in this list originate from one sample, sequenced in a study of blood T cells in healthy people across ages. For the second PCR, which ran for roughly 6 to 12 cycles, a sample-barcoded 5' primer and a J-beta primer mix were used. TCRdb used MiXCR to reprocess the 5' RACE reads, holding one entry per CDR3 protein. The sample consists of 2 million or so distinct CDR3 sequences, around 48% of them appearing once. The sample was blood. Every receptor here comes from a woman between 40 and 55 years old in good health.

This clonotype was counted between two and nine times. The rearrangement joins TRBV6-2 or TRBV6-3 to TRBJ1-2; D might be TRBD1 (5 bases). The germline V gene encodes CDR1 MNHEY and CDR2 SVGEGT. The CDR3 sequence is 17 residues long. Trimming took 6 bases from V and 3 from J, leaving 23 bases between them. The CDR3 sequence: CASSTVYSADKYYGYTF. The CDR3 region has the DNA TGTGCCAGCAGCACTGTATATTCGGCGGACAAATACTATGGCTACACCTTC.

The chain links TRBV10-3 to TRBJ2-7; 9 positions agree with TRBD2. The germline gives CDR1 ENHRY, CDR2 SYGVKD. The CDR3 sequence is 14 residues long. V shed 3 bases and J 1 base; nucleotides not matched to a gene: 1. The CDR3 region is CAISDSGGSYEQYF. DNA of the CDR3: TGTGCCATCAGTGACAGCGGGGGGTCCTACGAGCAGTACTTC.

The chain combines TRBV4-2 with TRBJ2-3; 10 positions agree with TRBD1. The CDR3 spans 18 residues. The V gene's germline CDR1 is LGHNA and CDR2 YNFKEQ. J was trimmed by 4 bases and V by 0 bases; bases with no gene match: 10. CDR3 amino acids: CASSQDIWTGGLSDTQYF. CDR3 sequence (DNA): TGTGCCAGCAGCCAAGATATATGGACAGGGGGTTTGTCAGATACGCAGTATTTT.

This clonotype was detected only a few times. The chain's CDR3 is CASSLIGTGGSYGYTF. CDR3 sequence (DNA): TGTGCCAGCAGCTTAATAGGGACAGGGGGTTCCTATGGCTACACCTTC. The chain recombines TRBV7-2 with TRBJ1-2; 11 nucleotides match TRBD1. Germline lookup yields CDR1 SGHTA and CDR2 FQGNSA. Germline trimming cut 2 bases from V and 4 bases from J; bases unmatched to any gene: 6. The CDR3 length is 16 residues.

Points on this clonotype: Germline and junction disagree at one end, which may indicate a read error. The chain joins TRBV7-2 to TRBJ2-5; possible D gene TRBD1, 6 bases. Germline assignment: CDR1 SGHTA and CDR2 FQGNSA. The CDR3 is 14 residues long. The CDR3 DNA follows: TGTGTCAGCAGCAAACAGGGATACCAAGAGACCCAGTACTTC. Encoded protein: CVSSKQGYQETQYF.

The V call is TRBV2, the J call TRBJ2-3; D uncertain. This CDR3 comprises 14 residues. Per germline, CDR1 SNHLY and CDR2 FYNNEI. V was trimmed by 7 bases and J by 3 bases, leaving 14 bases between them. As DNA, the CDR3 is TGTGCCAGCACCCCACACAGAGCTACAGATACGCAGTATTTT. Translated: CASTPHRATDTQYF.

This chain joins TRBV7-9 and TRBJ2-5, with 12 nucleotides matching TRBD1. V dropped 5 bases and J dropped 3; count of bases not matched to a gene: 7. The V gene's germline CDR1 is SEHNR and CDR2 FQNEAQ (reference sequence). This CDR3 has 16 amino acids. The CDR3 reads CASSTWGQGAEETQYF. For the CDR3, the DNA is TGTGCCAGCAGCACCTGGGGACAGGGGGCTGAAGAGACCCAGTACTTC.

A few counts support this clonotype. The V and J genes are TRBV29-1 and TRBJ2-7, with 8 bases lining up with TRBD1. The CDR3 length is 16 residues. Germline CDR1 SQVTM, CDR2 ANQGSEA. The V segment lost 3 bases and the J segment 1 base; nucleotides outside the gene matches: 11. The CDR3 loop reads CSVEGQSDRGSYEQYF. CDR3 nucleotides: TGCAGCGTTGAGGGCCAAAGTGACAGGGGTTCCTACGAGCAGTACTTC.

This chain uses TRBV7-8 with TRBJ2-3, with a weak D call TRBD1 (6 bases). CDR3 length: 18 amino acids. V lost 5 bases to trimming and J lost 6 bases, with 27 bases between them. Germline assignment: CDR1 SGHVS and CDR2 FQNEAQ. The CDR3, as DNA: TGTGCCAGCAGCGAGACACCGCTGACAGGCGTCCTTGAGGATACGCAGTATTTT. Amino acid sequence: CASSETPLTGVLEDTQYF.

This clonotype has only a few counts. The chain has TRBV7-8 and TRBJ2-4, with 7 bases aligning to TRBD1. CDR1 and CDR2 (germline): SGHVS, FQNEAQ. This CDR3 has 15 residues. V lost 1 base to trimming and J lost 2 bases; unmatched junction nucleotides: 2. CDR3 sequence (DNA): TGTGCCAGCAGCTTAGTCAGGGGGTCCAAAAACATTCAGTACTTC. Translating it yields CASSLVRGSKNIQYF.

The rearrangement joins TRBV5-6 to TRBJ2-5, with a weak D call TRBD2 (5 bases). This CDR3 has 16 residues. Trimming took 2 bases from V and 11 from J, leaving 25 bases between them. Germline CDR1 and CDR2: SGHDT and YYEEEE. CDR3 loop: CASSFEMQEGSWEQYF. In nucleotides, the CDR3 is TGTGCCAGCAGCTTCGAAATGCAGGAAGGGAGCTGGGAGCAGTACTTC.

V gene TRBV7-9 combines with J gene TRBJ1-2; D is ambiguous. The V gene lost 2 bases and the J gene lost 8 bases, with 15 bases spanning the gap. CDR3 length: 14 amino acids. Germline CDR1 reads SEHNR; CDR2 reads FQNEAQ (reference sequence). The CDR3: CASSLLSGVDGYTF. The CDR3 nucleotides are TGTGCCAGCAGCTTACTTAGTGGGGTAGACGGCTACACCTTC.

In its sample, this clonotype was seen once. V is TRBV25-1 and J is TRBJ2-3; D call uncertain. V gave up 8 bases and J gave up 0 bases, with 9 bases separating them. The CDR3 is made up of 13 amino acids. CDR1 and CDR2 from the germline V gene are MGHDK and SYGVNS. CDR3 amino acids: CASPGYSTDTQYF. For the CDR3, the DNA is TGTGCCAGCCCCGGGTATAGCACAGATACGCAGTATTTT.

The chain joins TRBV28 to TRBJ1-5; D is possibly TRBD1 (6 bases). This CDR3 contains 15 residues. Deletions cut 4 bases from V and 1 base from J, with 11 bases between. Germline assignment: CDR1 MDHEN and CDR2 SYDVKM. This CDR3 reads CASSSLGGSNQPQHF. The CDR3 region has the DNA TGTGCCAGCAGTTCGTTAGGGGGGAGCAATCAGCCCCAGCATTTT. Full variable domain (remainder filled in from reference TRBV28 and TRBJ1-5): DVKVTQSSRYLVKRTGEKVFLECVQDMDHENMFWYRQDPGLGLRLIYFSYDVKMKEKGDIPEGYSVSREKKERFSLILESASTNQTSMYLCASSSLGGSNQPQHFGDGTRLSIL.

The J gene is TRBJ1-5, the V gene TRBV21-1. TRBV21-1 constitutes a pseudogene. This CDR3 is 12 amino acids long. The chain's CDR3 is CASSGRNQPQHF. The CDR3 coding sequence is TGTGCCAGCAGCGGACGCAATCAGCCCCAGCATTTT.

The chain uses TRBV7-9 and TRBJ1-2; TRBD1 aligns across 7 bases. Germline CDR1 and CDR2: SEHNR and FQNEAQ (reference sequence). The CDR3 consists of 15 residues. V dropped 6 bases and J dropped 1; count of bases not matched to a gene: 8. The CDR3 DNA reads TGTGCCAGCAGTCCACAACAGGGGATTAACTATGGCTACACCTTC. This sequence encodes CASSPQQGINYGYTF. The full variable domain, in which reference TRBV7-9 and TRBJ1-2 provide the parts outside the CDR3, is DTGVSQNPRHKITKRGQNVTFRCDPISEHNRLYWYRQTLGQGPEFLTYFQNEAQLEKSRLLSDRFSAERPKGSFSTLEIQRTEQGDSAMYLCASSPQQGINYGYTFGSGTRLTVV.

This rearrangement joins TRBV12-3 or TRBV12-4 to TRBJ2-5; 8 bases agree with TRBD1. This CDR3 has 15 amino acids. Germline trimming cut 5 bases from V and 4 bases from J; bases unmatched to any gene: 9. The CDR3 bases are TGTGCCAGCAGTCGCCTGACAGGGGAAGCAGAGACCCAGTACTTC. Its protein is CASSRLTGEAETQYF.

This clonotype was observed a handful of times. The chain recombines TRBV20-1 with TRBJ2-3; 10 positions agree with TRBD2. CDR1 DFQATT and CDR2 SNEGSKA come from the germline V gene (reference sequence). Trimming took 1 base from V and 5 from J; bases not matched to a gene: 9. This CDR3 region has 16 residues. DNA for the CDR3: TGCAGTGCTAGAGGGGTCAGCGGGGGGGCGGGAGATACGCAGTATTTT. Protein: CSARGVSGGAGDTQYF.

This chain joins TRBV10-2 and TRBJ2-7; weak D call: TRBD2 (6 bases). CDR3 length equals 13 residues. CDR1 is WSHSY and CDR2 is SAAADI in the germline V gene. Trimming stripped 8 bases from V and 2 bases from J, with 13 bases between. The CDR3 coding sequence is TGCGCCAGCCAAGATAGCGGACCCTACGAGCAGTACTTC. Translation gives CASQDSGPYEQYF.

The chain is built from TRBV5-1 and TRBJ1-2; D not resolved. CDR1 is SGHRS and CDR2 is YFSETQ in the germline V gene. CDR3 length: 13 residues. The V end lost 0 bases, the J end lost 8 bases, and 11 bases lay between the germline ends. The CDR3 region is CASSLGYSAGYTF. Here the CDR3 DNA reads TGCGCCAGCAGCTTGGGTTATTCTGCAGGCTACACCTTC.